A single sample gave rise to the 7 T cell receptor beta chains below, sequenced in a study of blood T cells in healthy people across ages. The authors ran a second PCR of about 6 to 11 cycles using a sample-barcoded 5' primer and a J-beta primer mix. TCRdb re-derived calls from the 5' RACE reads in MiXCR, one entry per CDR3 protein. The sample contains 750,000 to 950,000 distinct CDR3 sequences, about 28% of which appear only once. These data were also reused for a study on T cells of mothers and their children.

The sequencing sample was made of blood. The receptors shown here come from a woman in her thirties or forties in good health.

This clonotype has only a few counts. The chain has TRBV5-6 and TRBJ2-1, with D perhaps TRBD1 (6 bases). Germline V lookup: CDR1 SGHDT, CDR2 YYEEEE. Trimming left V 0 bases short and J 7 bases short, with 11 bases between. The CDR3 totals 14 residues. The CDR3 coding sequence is TGTGCCAGCAGCTTGGTGGGGGCGGGTAATGAGCAGTTCTTC. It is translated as CASSLVGAGNEQFF.

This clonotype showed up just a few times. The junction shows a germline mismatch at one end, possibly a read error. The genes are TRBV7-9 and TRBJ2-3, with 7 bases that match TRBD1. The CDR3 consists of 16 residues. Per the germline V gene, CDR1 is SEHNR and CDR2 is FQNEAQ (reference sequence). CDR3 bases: TGTGCCAGCAGCTTAACACAGGGGAGTAGCACAGATACGCAGGATTTT. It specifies CASSLTQGSSTDTQDF.

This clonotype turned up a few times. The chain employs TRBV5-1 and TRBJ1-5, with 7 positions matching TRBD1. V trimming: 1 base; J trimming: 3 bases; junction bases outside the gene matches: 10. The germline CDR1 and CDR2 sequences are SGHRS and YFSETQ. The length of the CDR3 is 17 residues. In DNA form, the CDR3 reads TGCGCCAGCAGCTTGTCACCGCCGACAGGGAACAATCAGCCCCAGCATTTT. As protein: CASSLSPPTGNNQPQHF.

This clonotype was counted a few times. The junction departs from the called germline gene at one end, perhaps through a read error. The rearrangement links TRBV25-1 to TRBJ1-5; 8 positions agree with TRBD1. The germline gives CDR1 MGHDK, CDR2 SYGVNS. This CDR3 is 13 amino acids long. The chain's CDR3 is CVSGQGSHQPQHF. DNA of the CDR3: TGTGTCAGCGGACAGGGAAGTCATCAGCCCCAGCATTTT.

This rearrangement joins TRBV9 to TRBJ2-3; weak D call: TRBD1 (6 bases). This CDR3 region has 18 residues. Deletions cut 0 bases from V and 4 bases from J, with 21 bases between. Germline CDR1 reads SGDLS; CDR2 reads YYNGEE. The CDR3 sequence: CASSVELGRGGYADTQYF. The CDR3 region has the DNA TGTGCCAGCAGCGTAGAACTAGGACGTGGGGGCTACGCAGATACGCAGTATTTT.

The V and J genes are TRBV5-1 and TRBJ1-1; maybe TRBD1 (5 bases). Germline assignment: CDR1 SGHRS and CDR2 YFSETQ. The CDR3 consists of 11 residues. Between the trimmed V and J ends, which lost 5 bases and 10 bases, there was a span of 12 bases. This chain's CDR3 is CASSSGRSAFF. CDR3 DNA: TGCGCCAGCAGTTCGGGGCGATCAGCTTTCTTT. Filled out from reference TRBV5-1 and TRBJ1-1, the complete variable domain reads KAGVTQTPRYLIKTRGQQVTLSCSPISGHRSVSWYQQTPGQGLQFLFEYFSETQRNKGNFPGRFSGRQFSNSRSEMNVSTLELGDSALYLCASSSGRSAFFGQGTRLTVV.

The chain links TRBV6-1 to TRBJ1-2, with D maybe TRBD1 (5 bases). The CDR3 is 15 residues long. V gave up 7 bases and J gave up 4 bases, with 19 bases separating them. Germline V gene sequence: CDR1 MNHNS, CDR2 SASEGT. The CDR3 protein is CASMVGAPVVYGYTF. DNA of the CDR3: TGTGCCAGCATGGTCGGGGCCCCTGTCGTCTATGGCTACACCTTC.